These 9 T cell receptor beta chains were all obtained from the same sample, sequenced in a study of cytomegalovirus exposure and HLA in healthy donors listed by TCRdb under 2017. Libraries were made using the immunoSEQ multiplex PCR assay. A mixture of 60 forward primers for TCR Vbeta segments and 13 reverse primers for TCR Jbeta segments was used in the multiplex PCR. TCRdb's version of the immuneACCESS table is confined to in-frame rearrangements and falls short of the full clone set. An unresolved V gene accounts for under half of the shortfall where checked; the remainder is of unknown origin. Within this sample are some 220,000 clones, with roughly 81% of them counted one time only. The ten most abundant clones make up around 0.22% of the sample. The material sequenced was PBMCs. Every receptor here comes from a girl between 2 and 10 years old in good health and CMV-seronegative.

The CDR3 bases are TGTGCCAGCACGGGAGCGGGCAATGAGCAGTTCTTC. It specifies CASTGAGNEQFF. The V gene is TRBV6-1, the J gene TRBJ2-1; TRBD2 is a possible D gene (6 bases). Germline CDR1 is MNHNS and CDR2 is SASEGT. The CDR3 contains 12 residues. V was pared by 7 bases and J by 6 bases, with 10 bases between.

The chain carries TRBV11-2 and TRBJ2-7, with 10 bases that match TRBD1. Germline CDR1 is SGHAT and CDR2 is FQNNGV. The length of the CDR3 is 15 residues. Losses at the gene ends were 4 bases for V and 6 bases for J; bases not matched to a gene: 9. For the CDR3, the DNA is TGTGCCAGCAGCTGGCGGGGACAGGGGAAAAGCGAGCAGTACTTC. Its translation is CASSWRGQGKSEQYF.

V usage is TRBV6-5 and J usage is TRBJ2-5, with TRBD2 as a possible D gene (5 bases). The V end lost 0 bases, the J end lost 5 bases, and 10 bases lay between the germline ends. Germline V gene sequence: CDR1 MNHEY, CDR2 SVGAGI. The CDR3 spans 14 residues. The CDR3 DNA follows: TGTGCCAGCAGTTACTCGGCGGGTCACGAGACCCAGTACTTC. Translating it yields CASSYSAGHETQYF.

The gene calls are TRBV27 and TRBJ2-1, with D possibly TRBD1 on 6 matching bases. Germline V gene lookup returns CDR1 MNHEY and CDR2 SMNVEV (reference sequence). Trimming took 2 bases from V and 2 from J, leaving 10 bases between them. The CDR3 covers 15 residues. CDR3 coding DNA: TGTGCCAGCAGTTTACGACAGGACCCCTACAATGAGCAGTTCTTC. This translates into CASSLRQDPYNEQFF.

The CDR3: CASSSRTSGGPGEQFF. The CDR3 nucleotides read TGTGCCAGCAGTTCCAGGACTAGCGGGGGGCCCGGTGAGCAGTTCTTC. The chain links TRBV6-5 to TRBJ2-1; 14 bases are a match to TRBD2. The CDR3 runs 16 residues. Trimming cost V 4 bases and J 9 bases; bases outside gene matches: 8. CDR1 is MNHEY and CDR2 is SVGAGI in the germline V gene.

The chain combines TRBV11-1 with TRBJ1-6; D gene unclear. There are 13 residues in the CDR3. The V gene lost 5 bases and the J gene lost 11 bases, with 13 bases spanning the gap. Germline CDR1 reads SGHAT; CDR2 reads FQDESV (reference sequence). This CDR3 is CASSPTPEAPLHF. CDR3 DNA: TGTGCCAGCAGCCCGACCCCAGAGGCACCCCTCCACTTT.

This clone showed up just once. The gene calls are TRBV10-3 and TRBJ2-1, with a weak D call TRBD2 (5 bases). V lost 5 bases to trimming and J lost 6 bases, with 14 bases between them. This CDR3 is built from 14 residues. Germline CDR1 ENHRY, CDR2 SYGVKD. CDR3 DNA: TGTGCCATCAGTCGCCTTACTAGTTCCAATGAGCAGTTCTTC. Translated: CAISRLTSSNEQFF.

A few counts support this clone. The chain recombines TRBV5-4 with TRBJ2-1, with 10 nucleotides matching TRBD2. V shed 2 bases and J 4 bases; nucleotides not matched to a gene: 3. The CDR3 is 15 amino acids. CDR1 SGHNT and CDR2 YYREEE come from the germline V gene (reference sequence). This CDR3 is CASSFLAGAYNEQFF. The CDR3 DNA reads as TGTGCCAGCAGCTTCCTAGCGGGGGCTTACAATGAGCAGTTCTTC.

With regard to this clone: A junction boundary mismatches the germline segment, possibly from a read error. The chain links TRBV6-1 to TRBJ1-2; D not resolved. Germline lookup yields CDR1 MNHNS and CDR2 SASEGT. The CDR3 is 13 amino acids. The CDR3 nucleotides are TGTGCCAGCAGTGTGTCGGTAAACTATGGCTACACCTTT. Residues: CASSVSVNYGYTF.